This T cell receptor (beta chain) was captured by sequencing in a study of T cell repertoires in cytomegalovirus infection. Germline V lookup: CDR1 DFQATT, CDR2 SNEGSKA (reference sequence). This CDR3 comprises 12 residues. With 5 bases clipped from V and 13 bases from J, the junction kept 8 bases outside the gene matches. TCRdb processed the reads anew with MiXCR; each CDR3 protein has one entry. The sample lists more than 200,000 distinct CDR3 sequences, over 8% occurring once. V gene TRBV20-1 combines with J gene TRBJ2-6; TRBD1 matches 7 bases. Sequencing was performed on PBMCs. The sequence was collected from a human donor in good health (CMV status not recorded). Some clones in this sample may be carry-over from other donors' samples. The CDR3, as DNA: TGCAGTGCTGCCCAGACAGGGAAGGTCCTGACTTTC. This sequence encodes CSAAQTGKVLTF.